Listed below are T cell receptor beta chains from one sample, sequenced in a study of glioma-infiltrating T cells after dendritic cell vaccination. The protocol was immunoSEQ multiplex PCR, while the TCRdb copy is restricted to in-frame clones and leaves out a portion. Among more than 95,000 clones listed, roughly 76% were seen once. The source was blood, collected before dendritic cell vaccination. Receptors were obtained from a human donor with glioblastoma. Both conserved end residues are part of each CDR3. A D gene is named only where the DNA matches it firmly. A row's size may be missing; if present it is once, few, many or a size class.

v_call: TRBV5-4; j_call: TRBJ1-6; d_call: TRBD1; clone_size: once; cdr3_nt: TGTGCCAGCAGAGGACAGGGGTCTTCTAATTCACCCCTCCACTTT; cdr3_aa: CASRGQGSSNSPLHF
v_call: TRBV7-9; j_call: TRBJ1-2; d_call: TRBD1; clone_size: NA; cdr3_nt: TGTGCCAGCAGCTTAGCTCGAACAGGGGCAAAAGGCTACACCTTC; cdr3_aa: CASSLARTGAKGYTF
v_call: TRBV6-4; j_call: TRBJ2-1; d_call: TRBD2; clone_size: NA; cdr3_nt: TGTGCCAGCAGTGACTCAGCGGGGGGGTACAATGAGCAGTTCTTC; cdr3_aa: CASSDSAGGYNEQFF
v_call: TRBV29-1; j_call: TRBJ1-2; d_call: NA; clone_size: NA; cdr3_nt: TGCAGCGTTGAGTTGGTGGGGCCCCTATATGGCTACACCTTC; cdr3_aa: CSVELVGPLYGYTF
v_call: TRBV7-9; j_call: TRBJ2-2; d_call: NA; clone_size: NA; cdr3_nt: TGTGCCAGCAGCTTAGGGGCGGGGGAGCTGTTTTTT; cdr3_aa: CASSLGAGELFF
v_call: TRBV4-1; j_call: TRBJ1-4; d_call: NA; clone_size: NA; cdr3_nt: TGCGCCAGCAGCCTGGGAGGGAATGAAAAACTGTTTTTT; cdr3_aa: CASSLGGNEKLFF
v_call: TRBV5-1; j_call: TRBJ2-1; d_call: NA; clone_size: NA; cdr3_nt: TGCGCCAGCAGCTTGGTATTAGGACTGGATAACAATGAGCAGTTCTTC; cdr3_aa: CASSLVLGLDNNEQFF
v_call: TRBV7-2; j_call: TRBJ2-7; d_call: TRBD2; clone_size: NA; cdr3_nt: TGTGCCAGCAGCATGACTAGCGGGGGGGCCTACGAGCAGTACTTC; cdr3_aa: CASSMTSGGAYEQYF
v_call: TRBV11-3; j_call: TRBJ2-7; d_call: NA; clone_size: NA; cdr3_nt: TGTGCCAGCAGCTTAGATGCTCAGGGCGAGCAGTACTTC; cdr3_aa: CASSLDAQGEQYF
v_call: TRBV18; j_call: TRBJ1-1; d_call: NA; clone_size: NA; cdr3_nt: TGTGCCAGCTCACCATCGCCCGGACAGAACACTGAAGCTTTCTTT; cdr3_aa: CASSPSPGQNTEAFF
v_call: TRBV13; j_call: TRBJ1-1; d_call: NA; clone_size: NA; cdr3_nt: TGTGCCAGCAGCCGGACAGTGAACACTGAAGCTTTCTTT; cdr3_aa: CASSRTVNTEAFF
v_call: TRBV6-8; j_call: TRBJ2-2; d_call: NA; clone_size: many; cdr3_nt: TGTGCCAGCAGCCACTATTTAAGGGGCACCGGGGAGCTGTTTTTT; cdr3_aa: CASSHYLRGTGELFF
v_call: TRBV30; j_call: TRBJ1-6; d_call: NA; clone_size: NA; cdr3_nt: TGTGCCTGGAGTGTATGGGGCCAATCACCCCTCCACTTT; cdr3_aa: CAWSVWGQSPLHF
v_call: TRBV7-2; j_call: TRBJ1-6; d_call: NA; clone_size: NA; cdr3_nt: TGTGCCAGCAGTTACTTAGTAGGGGATTCACCCCTCCACTTT; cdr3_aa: CASSYLVGDSPLHF
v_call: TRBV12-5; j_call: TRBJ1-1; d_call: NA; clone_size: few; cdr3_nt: TGTGCTAGTGGTTTGGTTAGGACAGACACTGAAGCTTTCTTT; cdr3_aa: CASGLVRTDTEAFF
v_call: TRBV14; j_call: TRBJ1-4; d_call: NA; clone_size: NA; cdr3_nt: TGTGCCAGCAGCCAAGGGCCCCAGGGCGCTGAAAAACTGTTTTTT; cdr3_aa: CASSQGPQGAEKLFF
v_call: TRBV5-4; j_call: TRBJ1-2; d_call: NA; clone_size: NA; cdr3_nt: TGTGCCAGCAGCTTCGCAGGGGCGGCGGGCTACACCTTC; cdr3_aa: CASSFAGAAGYTF
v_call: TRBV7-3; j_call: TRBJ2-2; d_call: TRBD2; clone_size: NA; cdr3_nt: TGTGCCAGCAGCAAGACTAGCGACACTTACACCGGGGAGCTGTTTTTT; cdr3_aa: CASSKTSDTYTGELFF
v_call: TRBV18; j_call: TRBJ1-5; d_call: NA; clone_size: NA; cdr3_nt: TGTGCCAGCTCACCCAGCGATGGGGGGTCTCAGCCCCAGCATTTT; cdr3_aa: CASSPSDGGSQPQHF
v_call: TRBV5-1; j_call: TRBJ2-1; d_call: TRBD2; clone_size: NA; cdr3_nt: TGCGCCAGCAGCTTGCTAGCGGGGGCCTACAATGAGCAGTTCTTC; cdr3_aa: CASSLLAGAYNEQFF
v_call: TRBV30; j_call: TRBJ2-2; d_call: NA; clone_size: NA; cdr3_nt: TGTGCCTGGAGTGCCTTTATGACCGGGGAGCTGTTTTTT; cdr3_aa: CAWSAFMTGELFF
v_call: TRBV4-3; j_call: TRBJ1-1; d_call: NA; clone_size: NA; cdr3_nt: TGCGCCAGCAGCCGAGGCGAGGGGAGGATCACTGAAGCTTTCTTT; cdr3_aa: CASSRGEGRITEAFF
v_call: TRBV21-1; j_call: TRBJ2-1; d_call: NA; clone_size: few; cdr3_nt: TGTGCCAGCAGCAAAGGTACGACAGGGGATGAGAGTGAGCAGTTCTTC; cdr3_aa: CASSKGTTGDESEQFF
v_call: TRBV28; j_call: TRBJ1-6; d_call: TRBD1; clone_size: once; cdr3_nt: TGTGCCAGCAGACCGACAGGGAGTGTTTCACCCCTCCACTTT; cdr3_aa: CASRPTGSVSPLHF
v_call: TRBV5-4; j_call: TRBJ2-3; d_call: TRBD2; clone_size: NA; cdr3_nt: TGTGCCAGCAGCTCGCGGGGGGAAAGCACAGATACGCAGTATTTT; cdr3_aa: CASSSRGESTDTQYF
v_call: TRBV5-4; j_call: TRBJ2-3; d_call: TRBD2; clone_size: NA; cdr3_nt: TGTGCCAGCAGCTTGGGTTCAGCGGGGGCGACAGATACGCAGTATTTT; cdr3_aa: CASSLGSAGATDTQYF